Listed here are 16 T cell receptor beta chains from one sample, sequenced in a study of shared clonotypes between healthy human individuals. Data came from immunoSEQ multiplex PCR; TCRdb stores just in-frame clones and leaves some out. Of about 510,000 clones in the sample, 79% were seen once. The specimen sequenced was PBMCs. The receptor source for this set is a woman aged 40 to 49 in good health. Some clones in this sample may be carry-over from other donors' samples.

This chain connects TRBV19 to TRBJ2-1; D possibly corresponds to TRBD2 (9 bases). The CDR3 is 17 residues long. The V gene's germline CDR1 is LNHDA and CDR2 SQIVND (reference sequence). The V and J ends lost 5 bases and 5 bases respectively, with 22 bases between them. The CDR3: CASSLQGAGGPHNEQFF. The CDR3 coding sequence is TGTGCCAGTAGTCTCCAGGGGGCGGGAGGGCCCCACAATGAGCAGTTCTTC.

J is TRBJ1-3 and V is TRBV29-1; TRBD1 is a possible D gene (5 bases). Per germline, CDR1 SQVTM and CDR2 ANQGSEA. This CDR3 has 13 residues. The germline V and J ends were trimmed by 2 bases and 2 bases, with 7 bases remaining between them. The CDR3 DNA reads TGCAGCGTTGAATTAGGGGCTGGAAACACCATATATTTT. This sequence encodes CSVELGAGNTIYF.

V is TRBV6-1 and J is TRBJ1-4; D possibly corresponds to TRBD1 (5 bases). V lost 3 bases to trimming and J lost 4 bases, with 12 bases between them. There are 15 residues in the CDR3. The germline gives CDR1 MNHNS, CDR2 SASEGT. CDR3 DNA: TGTGCCAGCAGTGACCCAGGGTTGAGTAATGAAAAACTGTTTTTT. Protein product: CASSDPGLSNEKLFF.

This CDR3 reads CASSQLGLAGVGYLNEQFF. The CDR3 nucleotides are TGTGCCAGCAGCCAATTAGGGCTAGCGGGAGTGGGGTACTTGAATGAGCAGTTCTTC. This chain connects TRBV7-2 to TRBJ2-1; 10 bases agree with TRBD2. CDR3 length: 19 residues. Trimming cost V 5 bases and J 7 bases; bases outside gene matches: 20. Germline V gene data show CDR1 as SGHTA and CDR2 as FQGNSA.

CDR3 in amino acids: CASSEGTGKTYEQYF. For the CDR3, the DNA is TGTGCCAGCAGTGAAGGGACAGGCAAGACCTACGAGCAGTACTTC. V usage is TRBV2 and J usage is TRBJ2-7; 7 bases line up with TRBD1. The trim removed 1 base at V and 2 bases at J, leaving 5 bases unmatched. The germline CDR1 and CDR2 sequences are SNHLY and FYNNEI. This CDR3 spans 15 amino acids.

V usage is TRBV27 and J usage is TRBJ2-6, with a possible D match to TRBD2 (5 bases). The CDR3 has 15 residues. Between the trimmed V and J ends, which lost 5 bases and 3 bases, there was a span of 11 bases. Germline CDR1 MNHEY, CDR2 SMNVEV (reference sequence). The CDR3 here is CASSRGRLGANVLTF. The CDR3 nucleotides read TGTGCCAGCAGTCGGGGAAGGCTTGGGGCCAACGTCCTGACTTTC. Using reference TRBV27 and TRBJ2-6 for the parts outside the CDR3, the full variable domain is EAQVTQNPRYLITVTGKKLTVTCSQNMNHEYMSWYRQDPGLGLRQIYYSMNVEVTDKGDVPEGYKVSRKEKRNFPLILESPSPNQTSLYFCASSRGRLGANVLTFGAGSRLTVL.

This sequence joins TRBV28 and TRBJ2-2; D is undetermined. V dropped 3 bases and J dropped 0 bases, with 8 bases sitting between them. CDR1 and CDR2 (germline): MDHEN, SYDVKM. The CDR3 runs to 15 residues. DNA of the CDR3: TGTGCCAGCAGTTTGCGGTGGACGAACACCGGGGAGCTGTTTTTT. It yields the protein CASSLRWTNTGELFF.

The gene calls are TRBV5-1 and TRBJ2-1, with 9 bases aligning to TRBD2. Trimming removed 0 bases from V and 9 bases from J; junction bases left unmatched: 13. The CDR3 is made up of 17 amino acids. In germline, CDR1 is SGHRS, CDR2 YFSETQ. This CDR3 is CASSLVSGSGRKGEQFF. In DNA form, the CDR3 reads TGCGCCAGCAGCTTGGTATCCGGGAGCGGGAGGAAGGGTGAGCAGTTCTTC.

V is TRBV6-1 and J is TRBJ1-2; D is possibly TRBD1 (6 bases). The V end lost 10 bases, the J end lost 8 bases, and 20 bases lay between the germline ends. The CDR3 covers 13 residues. Germline assignment: CDR1 MNHNS and CDR2 SASEGT. Written as DNA, the CDR3 is TGTGCCACAAGACAGGTTACAAAGGAAGGCTACACCTTC. Translated: CATRQVTKEGYTF.

The V gene is TRBV5-6, the J gene TRBJ2-7, with 11 bases lining up with TRBD2. V shed 4 bases, J shed 3 bases, and the junction held 6 bases outside the gene matches. The germline CDR1 and CDR2 sequences are SGHDT and YYEEEE. CDR3 length equals 15 residues. CDR3 nucleotide sequence: TGTGCCAGCAGCCGGGGACTAGCGGCAATCTACGAGCAGTACTTC. The encoded protein is CASSRGLAAIYEQYF.

V gene TRBV7-2 combines with J gene TRBJ2-1; TRBD2 is a possible D gene (6 bases). Germline V gene data show CDR1 as SGHTA and CDR2 as FQGNSA. V dropped 2 bases and J dropped 0 bases, with 8 bases sitting between them. This CDR3 has 15 amino acids. CDR3 in amino acids: CASSLSGSSYNEQFF. The CDR3 bases are TGTGCCAGCAGCTTATCCGGGAGCTCCTACAATGAGCAGTTCTTC.

The chain links TRBV5-1 to TRBJ2-1, with 7 bases matching TRBD2. J lost 3 bases, V lost 5 bases, and 5 bases had no gene match. The CDR3 is 14 amino acids. Germline CDR1 and CDR2: SGHRS and YFSETQ. The CDR3 coding sequence is TGCGCCAGCAGGGAGACTAGCTTCTACAATGAGCAGTTCTTC. Amino acids: CASRETSFYNEQFF.

V is TRBV2 and J is TRBJ1-1; the D gene is possibly TRBD1 (5 bases). Germline CDR1 is SNHLY and CDR2 is FYNNEI. V lost 7 bases to trimming and J lost 2 bases, with 11 bases between them. There are 13 residues in the CDR3. CDR3 region: CASTRQGNTEAFF. The CDR3 DNA reads as TGTGCCAGCACACGGCAGGGAAACACTGAAGCTTTCTTT. The variable domain in full, with the rest retrieved from reference TRBV2 and TRBJ1-1, is EPEVTQTPSHQVTQMGQEVILRCVPISNHLYFYWYRQILGQKVEFLVSFYNNEISEKSEIFDDQFSVERPDGSNFTLKIRSTKLEDSAMYFCASTRQGNTEAFFGQGTRLTVV.

This clone was recorded once. The identical CDR3 is also encoded by other nucleotide sequences in the sample. The V and J genes are TRBV28 and TRBJ2-1; D is undetermined. Trimming removed 3 bases from V and 7 bases from J, with 4 bases in between. Germline V lookup: CDR1 MDHEN, CDR2 SYDVKM. There are 11 residues in the CDR3. The CDR3 DNA sequence: TGTGCCAGCAGTTTGGGAAATGAGCAGTTCTTC. Protein sequence: CASSLGNEQFF.

This chain links TRBV29-1 with TRBJ1-2; no clear D. This CDR3 has 13 amino acids. The V and J ends lost 7 bases and 8 bases respectively, with 20 bases between them. Germline V CDR1 and CDR2: SQVTM, ANQGSEA. The CDR3 DNA reads TGCAGCGGTGGGGTTGAGGACGGGGAGGGCTACACCTTC. Translation: CSGGVEDGEGYTF.

Concerning this clone itself: Other DNA sequences of this sample code for an identical CDR3. CDR3: CASSTGRSYEQYF. CDR3 sequence (DNA): TGTGCCAGCAGCACAGGGCGCTCCTACGAGCAGTACTTC. This chain connects TRBV2 to TRBJ2-7, with TRBD1 as a possible D gene (6 bases). Trimming pared 6 bases from V and 0 bases from J, leaving 9 bases between. The V gene's germline CDR1 is SNHLY and CDR2 FYNNEI. The CDR3 is 13 amino acids.